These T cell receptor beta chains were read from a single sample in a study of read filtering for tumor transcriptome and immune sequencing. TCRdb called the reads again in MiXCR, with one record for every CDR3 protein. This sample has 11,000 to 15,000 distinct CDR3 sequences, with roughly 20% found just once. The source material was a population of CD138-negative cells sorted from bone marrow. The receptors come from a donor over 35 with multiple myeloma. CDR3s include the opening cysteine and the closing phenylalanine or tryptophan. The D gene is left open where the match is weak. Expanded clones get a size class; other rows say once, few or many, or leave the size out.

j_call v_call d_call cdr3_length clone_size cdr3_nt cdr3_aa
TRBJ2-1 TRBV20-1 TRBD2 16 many TGCAGTGCTAGAGATTGGCGGGGGGATTCCTACAATGAGCAGTTCTTC CSARDWRGDSYNEQFF
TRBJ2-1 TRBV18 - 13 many TGTGCCAGCTCAACCGGGACTTTTAATGAGCAGTTCTTC CASSTGTFNEQFF
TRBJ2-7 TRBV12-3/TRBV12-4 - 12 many TGTGCCAGCAGACAGGAATCGGACGAGCAGTACTTC CASRQESDEQYF
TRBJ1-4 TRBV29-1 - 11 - TGCAGCGTTGTATGGGATGAAAAACTGTTTTTT CSVVWDEKLFF
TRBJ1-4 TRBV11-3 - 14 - TGTGCCAGCAGCCCCCGACAGAATAATGAAAAACTGTTTTTT CASSPRQNNEKLFF
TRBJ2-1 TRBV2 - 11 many TGTGCCATCGTCCAGGGCAATGAGCAGTTCTTC CAIVQGNEQFF
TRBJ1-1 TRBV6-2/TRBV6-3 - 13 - TGTGCCAGCAGACACGGACAAGCCACTGAAGCTTTCTTT CASRHGQATEAFF
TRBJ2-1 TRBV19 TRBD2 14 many TGTGCCAGTAGTACCCGACTAGCGGGAGATGAGCAGTTCTTC CASSTRLAGDEQFF
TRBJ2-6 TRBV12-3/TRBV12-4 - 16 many TGTGCCAGCAGCTCGGATGGGGGCACTGGGGCCAACGTCCTGACTTTC CASSSDGGTGANVLTF
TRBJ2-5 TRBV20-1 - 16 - TGCAGTGCGTTTCGTTGGGCAGGGTGGAACCAAGAGACCCAGTACTTC CSAFRWAGWNQETQYF
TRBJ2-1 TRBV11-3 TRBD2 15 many TGTGCCAGCAGCATCCTAGCGGCCCCCTACAATGAGCAGTTCTTC CASSILAAPYNEQFF
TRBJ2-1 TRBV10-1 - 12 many TGCGCCAGCAGTGTCCCGGCGGGTGAGCAGTTCTTC CASSVPAGEQFF
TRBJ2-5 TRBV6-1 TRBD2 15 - TGTGCCAGCAGTGAACCAGATAGGGAGGGGGAGACCCAGTACTTC CASSEPDREGETQYF
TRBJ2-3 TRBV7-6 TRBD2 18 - TGTGCCAGCAGCTCCCACCGACTAGCGGGAGTGGGAACAGATACGCGGTATTTT CASSSHRLAGVGTDTRYF
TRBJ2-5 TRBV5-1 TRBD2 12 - TGCGCCAGAAGCTTAGGGGCGGGAGCCCAGTACTTC CARSLGAGAQYF
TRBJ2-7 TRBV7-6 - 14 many TGTGCCAGCAGCTCCAACAGGGAATCCTACGAGCAGTACTTC CASSSNRESYEQYF
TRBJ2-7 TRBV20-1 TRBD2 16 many TGCAGTGCTAGTGGTCTAGCGGGGAAATACTCCTACGAGCAGTACTTC CSASGLAGKYSYEQYF
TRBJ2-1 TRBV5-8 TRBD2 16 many TGTGCCAGCAGCTTGGCGAGGGGAGGGGAGCGAAATGAGCAGTTCTTC CASSLARGGERNEQFF
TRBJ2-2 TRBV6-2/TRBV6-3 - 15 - TGTGCCAGCAGTTACTCGACAGCGAACACCGGGGAGCTGTTTTTT CASSYSTANTGELFF
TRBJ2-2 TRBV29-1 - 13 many TGCAGCGTTGAAGATCGATTCGGCGGGGAGCTGTTTTTT CSVEDRFGGELFF
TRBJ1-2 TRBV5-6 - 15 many TGTGCCAGCAGCTCGCTAGACATCACCCCCTATGGCTACACCTTC CASSSLDITPYGYTF
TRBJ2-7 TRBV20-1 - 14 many TGCAGTGCTAGAGATCGGATATTAAACTACGAGCAGTACTTC CSARDRILNYEQYF
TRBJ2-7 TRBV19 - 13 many TGTGCCAGTAGTATTGACACTACCTACGAGCAGTACTTC CASSIDTTYEQYF
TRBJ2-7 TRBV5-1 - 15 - TGCGCCAGCAGTGGTGGTTGGAACACAGGGTACGAGCAGTACTTC CASSGGWNTGYEQYF
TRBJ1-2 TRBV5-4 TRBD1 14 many TGTGCCAGCAGCTTAGTTGACAGGGAATATGGCTACACCTTC CASSLVDREYGYTF
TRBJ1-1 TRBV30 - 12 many TGTGCCTGGAGCCGGGGAGGGGCTGAAGCTTTCTTT CAWSRGGAEAFF
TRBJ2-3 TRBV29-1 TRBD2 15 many TGCAGCGTAACCGGTCTGGGCGGGAGGTCAGATACGCAGTATTTT CSVTGLGGRSDTQYF
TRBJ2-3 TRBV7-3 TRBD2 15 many TGTGCCAGCAGCTTAGGGGGCCTAGCGGGAGATACGCAGTATTTT CASSLGGLAGDTQYF
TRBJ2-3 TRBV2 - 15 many TGTGCCAGCAGGGCCGGGCCTTCTGGCGCAGATACGCAGTATTTT CASRAGPSGADTQYF
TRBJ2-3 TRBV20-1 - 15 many TGCAGTGCTAGAGTTCCGGGCCGTAGCACAGATACGCAGTATTTT CSARVPGRSTDTQYF
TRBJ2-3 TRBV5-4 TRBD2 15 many TGTGCCAGCATGGGACTAGCGGATGATACAGATACGCAGTATTTT CASMGLADDTDTQYF
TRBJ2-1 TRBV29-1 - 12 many TGCAGCGTTGTGGGGCTAGCAGATGAGCAGTTCTTC CSVVGLADEQFF
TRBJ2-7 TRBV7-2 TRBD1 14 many TGTGCCAGCAGCTTGGGACAGGGGGCTCACGAGCAGTACTTC CASSLGQGAHEQYF
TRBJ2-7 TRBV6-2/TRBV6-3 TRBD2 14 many TGTGCCAGCAGTCGACCTAGCGGGATGTACGAGCAGTACTTC CASSRPSGMYEQYF
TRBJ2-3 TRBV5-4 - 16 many TGTGCCAGCAGCTTGGCCGGGTCCGCCCAGACAGATACGCAGTATTTT CASSLAGSAQTDTQYF
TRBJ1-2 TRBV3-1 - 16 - TGTGCCAGCAGCCAAGGATACGGACGGACGAACTATGGCTACACCTTC CASSQGYGRTNYGYTF
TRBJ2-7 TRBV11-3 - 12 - TGTGCCAGCAGAATAGGTTTCGACGAGCAGTACTTC CASRIGFDEQYF
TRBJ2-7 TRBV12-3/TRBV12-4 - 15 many TGTGCCAGCGCCTGGTCAGGGGGGGCCTTATACGAGCAGTACTTC CASAWSGGALYEQYF
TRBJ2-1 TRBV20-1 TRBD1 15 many TGCAGTGCTAGGGGATATCAGGGGGCTGGGAGTGAGCAGTTCTTC CSARGYQGAGSEQFF
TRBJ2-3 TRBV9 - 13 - TGTGCCAGCAGCGCCGGGGTCACAGATACGCAGTATTTT CASSAGVTDTQYF
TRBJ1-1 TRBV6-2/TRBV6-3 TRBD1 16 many TGTGCCAGCAGTTCCGGACAGGGTTTAGGGTCCACTGAAGCTTTCTTT CASSSGQGLGSTEAFF
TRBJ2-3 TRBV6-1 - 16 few TGTGCCAGCCGGACCGACCCAGGGGACGACACAGATACGCAGTATTTT CASRTDPGDDTDTQYF
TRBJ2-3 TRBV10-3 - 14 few TGTGCCATCAGAGGGATTACTAGCACAGATACGCAGTATTTT CAIRGITSTDTQYF
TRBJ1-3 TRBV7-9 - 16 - TGTGCCAGCAGCTTAGAATACGGGAGGGCTGGAAACACCATATATTTT CASSLEYGRAGNTIYF
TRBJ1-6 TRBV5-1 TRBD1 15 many TGCGCCAGCAGCCCACGGGACAGGGAAAGCTCACCCCTCCACTTT CASSPRDRESSPLHF
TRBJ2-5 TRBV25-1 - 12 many TGTGCCAGCAGCTCTTCCTCCGCGGCCCAGTACTTC CASSSSSAAQYF
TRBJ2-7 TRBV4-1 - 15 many TGCGCCAGCAGCCAAGTCGCCGGGTCGGGATCCGAGCAGTACTTC CASSQVAGSGSEQYF
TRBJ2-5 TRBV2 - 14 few TGTGCCAGCAGTGAGCGGGGAAACCAAGAGACCCAGTACTTC CASSERGNQETQYF
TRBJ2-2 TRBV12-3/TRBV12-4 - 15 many TGTGCCAGCAGAGCAACAGGGTTTGGGACCGGGGAGCTGTTTTTT CASRATGFGTGELFF
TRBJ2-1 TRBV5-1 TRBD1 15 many TGCGCCAGCAGCTTAATGACAGGGGAAAACAATGAGCAGTTCTTC CASSLMTGENNEQFF
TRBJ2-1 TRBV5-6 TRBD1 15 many TGTGCCAGCAGCTGGACAGGGAGCTCCTACAATGAGCAGTTCTTC CASSWTGSSYNEQFF
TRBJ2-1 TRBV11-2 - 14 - TGTGCCAGCAGCTTAGCCAACTATGGAAATGAGCAGTTCTTC CASSLANYGNEQFF
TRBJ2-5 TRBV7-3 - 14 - TGTGCCAGCAGCTTAGCGGGGGACAGCGAGACCCAGTACTTC CASSLAGDSETQYF
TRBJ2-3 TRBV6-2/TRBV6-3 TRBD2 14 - TGTGCCAGCAGTGCGACTAGCGGAGCAGATACGCAGTATTTT CASSATSGADTQYF
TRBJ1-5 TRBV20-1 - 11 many TGCAGTGCTGTAGAAAATCAGCCCCAGCATTTT CSAVENQPQHF